The 24 T cell receptor beta chains below come from one sample, sequenced in a study of cytotoxic CD8 clonotypes in ibrutinib-treated CLL. The method was immunoSEQ multiplex PCR; TCRdb's version includes in-frame clones alone and lacks a portion of them. The table shows 130,000 or so clones, with roughly 77% occurring only once. The sample consisted of PBMCs, taken after 12 months of ibrutinib treatment. These receptors were collected from a human donor with chronic lymphocytic leukemia.

This chain connects TRBV5-1 to TRBJ2-1; D assignment may be TRBD1 or TRBD2 (6 bases each). CDR3 length: 12 residues. V lost 4 bases and J lost 13, with 15 bases in between. Per germline, CDR1 SGHRS and CDR2 YFSETQ. DNA of the CDR3: TGCGCCAGCAGCCCCGGGGGCCTACTTCAGTTCTTC. Its protein product is CASSPGGLLQFF. Variable domain in full (rest from reference TRBV5-1 and TRBJ2-1): KAGVTQTPRYLIKTRGQQVTLSCSPISGHRSVSWYQQTPGQGLQFLFEYFSETQRNKGNFPGRFSGRQFSNSRSEMNVSTLELGDSALYLCASSPGGLLQFFGPGTRLTVL.

This chain links TRBV7-3 with TRBJ2-1, with D maybe TRBD2 (5 bases). V was cut by 5 bases and J by 1 base, with 15 bases left in between. The CDR3 contains 16 residues. Germline V CDR1 and CDR2: SGHTA, FQGTGA. Here the CDR3 reads CASSRSWGESYNEQFF. In nucleotides, the CDR3 is TGTGCCAGCAGCCGCTCGTGGGGAGAATCCTACAATGAGCAGTTCTTC.

The chain couples TRBV4-1 to TRBJ2-7; possibly TRBD2 for D (5 bases). Trimming cost V 1 base and J 2 bases, with 15 bases left between them. The CDR3 loop spans 16 amino acids. Germline V gene data show CDR1 as MGHRA and CDR2 as YSYEKL. CDR3 in amino acids: CASSQAQWENAYEQYF. CDR3 DNA sequence: TGCGCCAGCAGCCAAGCCCAATGGGAGAACGCCTACGAGCAGTACTTC.

The V call is TRBV7-4, the J call TRBJ2-7; 10 bases are shared with TRBD2. The V gene end was trimmed by 5 bases and the J gene end by 4 bases; junction bases not matched to a gene: 5. The CDR3 is 14 residues long. Germline assignment: CDR1 SGHVT and CDR2 SQSDAQ. The CDR3 region has the DNA TGTGCCAGCAGCAAGAGCGGGAGGGGTTACGAGCAGTACTTC. This translates into CASSKSGRGYEQYF.

The V gene is TRBV7-9, the J gene TRBJ2-3; D gene ambiguous. The CDR3 is 15 amino acids. Trimming pared 7 bases from V and 0 bases from J, leaving 14 bases between. Per the germline V gene, CDR1 is SEHNR and CDR2 is FQNEAQ (reference sequence). The CDR3 DNA reads TGTGCCAGCATCGCCGCCTACACTAGCACAGATACGCAGTATTTT. This gives the protein CASIAAYTSTDTQYF.

The rearrangement joins TRBV18 to TRBJ2-4; 8 positions agree with TRBD1. Germline V gives CDR1 KGHSH, CDR2 LQKENI. The CDR3 runs 18 residues. J lost 5 bases, V lost 3 bases, and 15 bases had no gene match. CDR3 amino acids: CASSPKIRTGSGENIQYF. CDR3 sequence (DNA): TGTGCCAGCTCACCGAAGATAAGGACAGGGAGTGGCGAAAACATTCAGTACTTC.

In regard to this clone: The junction shows a germline mismatch at one end, possibly a read error. The chain recombines TRBV9 with TRBJ1-5, with 7 bases aligning to TRBD1. The germline CDR1 and CDR2 sequences are SGDLS and YYNGEE. The CDR3 is made up of 14 amino acids. The CDR3 region is CTSSLGGGNQPQHF. CDR3 DNA sequence: TGTACCAGCAGCCTAGGGGGCGGCAATCAGCCCCAGCATTTT.

This chain uses TRBV7-8 with TRBJ1-5, with D possibly matching TRBD1 (6 bases). The CDR3 extends over 15 amino acids. Germline V gene data show CDR1 as SGHVS and CDR2 as FQNEAQ. Trimming took 3 bases from V and 1 from J, leaving 10 bases between them. The CDR3 loop reads CASSFDRLSNQPQHF. CDR3 nucleotide sequence: TGTGCCAGCAGCTTTGACAGGCTCAGCAATCAGCCCCAGCATTTT.

The chain combines TRBV5-1 with TRBJ2-5; D is perhaps TRBD1 (6 bases). There are 16 residues in the CDR3. The V gene lost 1 base and the J gene lost 9 bases, with 22 bases spanning the gap. Germline V gene sequence: CDR1 SGHRS, CDR2 YFSETQ. The CDR3 region has the DNA TGCGCCAGCAGCTTGTTGGGTACAGGGAGCTGGTCGGCCCAGTACTTC. Translation: CASSLLGTGSWSAQYF.

The chain combines TRBV11-3 with TRBJ2-5, with TRBD1 matching 8 bases. Germline trimming cut 3 bases from V and 3 bases from J; bases unmatched to any gene: 6. The germline gives CDR1 SGHNT, CDR2 YENEEA. The CDR3 totals 15 residues. DNA for the CDR3: TGTGCCAGCAGCTTGGGCAGGGGGCAAGAAGAGACCCAGTACTTC. Encoded protein: CASSLGRGQEETQYF.

The chain carries TRBV7-9 and TRBJ1-2; 8 bases agree with TRBD1. V shed 5 bases, J shed 2 bases, and the junction held 4 bases outside the gene matches. The CDR3 is 14 amino acids. CDR1 and CDR2 (germline): SEHNR, FQNEAQ (reference sequence). CDR3 coding DNA: TGTGCCAGCAGCCTCCAGGGGGCCAACTATGGCTACACCTTC. Translating it yields CASSLQGANYGYTF.

This chain uses TRBV30 with TRBJ2-2, with D maybe TRBD2 (6 bases). The CDR3 has 12 amino acids. The ends were cut back, 5 bases at V and 6 bases at J, with 10 bases in the middle. Germline V gives CDR1 GTSNPN, CDR2 SVGIG (reference sequence). The CDR3, as DNA: TGTGCCTGGGCGGGACTGCCCGGGGAGCTGTTTTTT. It translates to CAWAGLPGELFF.

V and J are TRBV13 and TRBJ2-1, with TRBD2 matching over 8 bases. The CDR3 has 16 amino acids. V shed 1 base, J shed 7 bases, and the junction held 9 bases outside the gene matches. The germline gives CDR1 PRHDT, CDR2 FYEKMQ (reference sequence). CDR3 protein: CASSLALAVVGNEQFF. CDR3 DNA: TGTGCCAGCAGCTTAGCACTAGCGGTGGTGGGGAATGAGCAGTTCTTC.

The rearrangement joins TRBV13 to TRBJ1-3, with D maybe TRBD1 (5 bases). The CDR3 is 12 residues long. V was clipped by 5 bases and J by 5 bases, with 7 bases between them. Germline-derived CDR1 and CDR2 are PRHDT and FYEKMQ (reference sequence). CDR3: CASSGTRNTIYF. Written as DNA, the CDR3 is TGTGCCAGCAGCGGGACTCGAAACACCATATATTTT.

The chain employs TRBV28 and TRBJ2-7; 10 bases line up with TRBD1. Germline values: CDR1 MDHEN, CDR2 SYDVKM. V lost 6 bases, J lost 9 bases, and 11 bases stayed unmatched. The CDR3 is 14 residues long. This CDR3 is CASRPGTGAGGQYF. The CDR3, as DNA: TGTGCCAGCAGACCCGGGACAGGGGCTGGGGGGCAGTACTTC. Complete variable domain (other parts from reference TRBV28 and TRBJ2-7): DVKVTQSSRYLVKRTGEKVFLECVQDMDHENMFWYRQDPGLGLRLIYFSYDVKMKEKGDIPEGYSVSREKKERFSLILESASTNQTSMYLCASRPGTGAGGQYFGPGTRLTVT.

The rearrangement uses TRBV4-2 and TRBJ2-7; 11 nucleotides match TRBD2. This CDR3 has 21 amino acids. Germline CDR1 reads LGHNA; CDR2 reads YNFKEQ. The J segment lost 3 bases and the V segment lost 3 bases, leaving 22 bases of the junction unmatched. The CDR3 protein is CASSQAQGIPLAGGSNYEQYF. The CDR3 DNA follows: TGTGCCAGCAGCCAGGCACAGGGGATTCCTCTAGCGGGAGGAAGTAACTACGAGCAGTACTTC.

Only a few counts were recorded for this clone. The chain has TRBV5-1 and TRBJ2-5; no definite D call. The CDR3 extends over 13 amino acids. Germline lookup yields CDR1 SGHRS and CDR2 YFSETQ. V was shortened by 0 bases and J by 5 bases, with 8 bases between the two germline ends. In nucleotides, the CDR3 is TGCGCCAGCAGCTTGGGGCAGACGGAGACCCAGTACTTC. Translating it yields CASSLGQTETQYF. The entire variable domain, with the rest obtained from reference TRBV5-1 and TRBJ2-5, is as follows: KAGVTQTPRYLIKTRGQQVTLSCSPISGHRSVSWYQQTPGQGLQFLFEYFSETQRNKGNFPGRFSGRQFSNSRSEMNVSTLELGDSALYLCASSLGQTETQYFGPGTRLLVL.

J is TRBJ1-4 and V is TRBV14; D is uncertain. V was trimmed by 1 base and J by 0 bases, leaving 9 bases between them. The V gene's germline CDR1 is SGHDN and CDR2 FVKESK. The CDR3 consists of 16 residues. The CDR3 here is CASSQGDRTTNEKLFF. The CDR3 DNA reads as TGTGCCAGCAGCCAAGGCGACCGAACAACTAATGAAAAACTGTTTTTT.

This chain uses TRBV27 with TRBJ1-2, with D unresolved. V lost 2 bases and J lost 2, with 6 bases in between. This CDR3 has 13 amino acids. Germline V gene lookup returns CDR1 MNHEY and CDR2 SMNVEV (reference sequence). This chain's CDR3 is CASSLRENYGYTF. The CDR3 DNA follows: TGTGCCAGCAGTTTAAGGGAGAACTATGGCTACACCTTC.

The CDR3 DNA follows: TGTGCCAGCAGCTTAGCGTTGGCCTACGAGCAGTACTTC. It translates to CASSLALAYEQYF. The chain uses TRBV7-6 and TRBJ2-7; no firm D call. V lost 0 bases to trimming and J lost 2 bases, with 5 bases between them. The CDR3 is 13 amino acids. Germline lookup yields CDR1 SGHVS and CDR2 FNYEAQ. Variable domain in full (rest from reference TRBV7-6 and TRBJ2-7): GAGVSQSPRYKVTKRGQDVALRCDPISGHVSLYWYRQALGQGPEFLTYFNYEAQQDKSGLPNDRFSAERPEGSISTLTIQRTEQRDSAMYRCASSLALAYEQYFGPGTRLTVT.

The rearrangement joins TRBV27 to TRBJ2-2; D is unresolved. Looked up from germline, CDR1 is MNHEY and CDR2 is SMNVEV (reference sequence). There are 13 residues in the CDR3. Deletions cut 0 bases from V and 1 base from J, with 0 bases between. The CDR3 DNA reads TGTGCCAGCAGTTTATCGAACACCGGGGAGCTGTTTTTT. Translated: CASSLSNTGELFF.

The chain recombines TRBV27 with TRBJ2-7; 8 bases map to TRBD1. Germline loops: CDR1 MNHEY, CDR2 SMNVEV (reference sequence). The CDR3 contains 14 residues. V gave up 5 bases and J gave up 3 bases; unmatched junction bases: 6. CDR3 bases: TGTGCCAGCAGTAGAACCGGGACAGGCTACGAGCAGTACTTC. Amino acids: CASSRTGTGYEQYF.

The chain couples TRBV19 to TRBJ1-1; no definite D call. Germline lookup yields CDR1 LNHDA and CDR2 SQIVND (reference sequence). The germline V and J ends were trimmed by 3 bases and 1 base, with 12 bases remaining between them. The CDR3 totals 15 residues. CDR3 loop: CASSIPPQENTEAFF. As DNA, the CDR3 is TGTGCCAGTAGTATCCCACCCCAGGAGAACACTGAAGCTTTCTTT.

This chain uses TRBV20-1 with TRBJ1-6; no firm D call. This CDR3 has 11 amino acids. Germline loops: CDR1 DFQATT, CDR2 SNEGSKA (reference sequence). V was pared by 3 bases and J by 7 bases, with 4 bases between. The chain's CDR3 is CSARENSPLHF. CDR3 coding DNA: TGCAGTGCTAGGGAAAATTCACCCCTCCACTTT.